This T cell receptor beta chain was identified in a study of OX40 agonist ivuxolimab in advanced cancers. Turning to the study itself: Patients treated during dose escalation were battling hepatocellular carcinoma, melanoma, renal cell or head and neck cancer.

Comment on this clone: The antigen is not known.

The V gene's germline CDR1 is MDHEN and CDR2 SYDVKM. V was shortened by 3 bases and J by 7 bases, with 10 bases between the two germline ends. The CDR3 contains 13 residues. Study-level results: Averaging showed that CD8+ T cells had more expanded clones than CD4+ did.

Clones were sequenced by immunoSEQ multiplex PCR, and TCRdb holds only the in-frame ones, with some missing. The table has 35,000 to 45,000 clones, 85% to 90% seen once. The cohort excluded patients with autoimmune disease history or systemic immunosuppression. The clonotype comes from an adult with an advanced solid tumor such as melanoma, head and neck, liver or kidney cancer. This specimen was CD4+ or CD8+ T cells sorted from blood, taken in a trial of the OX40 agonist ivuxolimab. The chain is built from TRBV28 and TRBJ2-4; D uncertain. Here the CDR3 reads CASSFASGNIQYF. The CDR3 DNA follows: TGTGCCAGCAGTTTCGCTAGTGGGAACATTCAGTACTTC.